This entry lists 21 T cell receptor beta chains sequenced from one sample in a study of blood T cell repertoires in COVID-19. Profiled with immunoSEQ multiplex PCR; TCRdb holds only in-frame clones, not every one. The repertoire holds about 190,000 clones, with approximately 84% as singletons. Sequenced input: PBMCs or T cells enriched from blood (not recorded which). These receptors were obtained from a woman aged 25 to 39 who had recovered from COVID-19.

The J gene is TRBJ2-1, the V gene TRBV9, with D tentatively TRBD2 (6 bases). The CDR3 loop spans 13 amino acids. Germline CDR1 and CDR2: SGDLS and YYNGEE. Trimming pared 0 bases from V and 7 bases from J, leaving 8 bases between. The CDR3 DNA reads TGTGCCAGCAGCGTAGTGGAGGGGAATGAGCAGTTCTTC. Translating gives CASSVVEGNEQFF.

CDR3 protein: CSASFSGGTDTQYF. The CDR3 DNA follows: TGCAGTGCTAGTTTTAGCGGGGGGACAGATACGCAGTATTTT. This chain connects TRBV20-1 to TRBJ2-3; 10 positions agree with TRBD2. From germline, CDR1 is DFQATT and CDR2 SNEGSKA (reference sequence). The CDR3 covers 14 residues. The trim removed 3 bases at V and 3 bases at J, leaving 3 bases unmatched.

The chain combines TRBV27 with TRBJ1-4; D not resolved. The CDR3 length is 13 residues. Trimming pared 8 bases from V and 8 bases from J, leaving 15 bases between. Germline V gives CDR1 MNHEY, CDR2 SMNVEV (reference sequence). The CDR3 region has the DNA TGTGCCAGCCGTCGGGGTTTACAGGAAAAACTGTTTTTT. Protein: CASRRGLQEKLFF.

CDR3 bases: TGTGCCAGCCTCCGGGACAGGGGGCTTAATTCACCCCTCCACTTT. Encoded protein: CASLRDRGLNSPLHF. The chain recombines TRBV28 with TRBJ1-6, with 12 bases lining up with TRBD1. Unmatched junction bases numbered 5, after V lost 8 bases and J lost 6 bases. CDR3 length: 15 amino acids. The germline CDR1 and CDR2 sequences are MDHEN and SYDVKM.

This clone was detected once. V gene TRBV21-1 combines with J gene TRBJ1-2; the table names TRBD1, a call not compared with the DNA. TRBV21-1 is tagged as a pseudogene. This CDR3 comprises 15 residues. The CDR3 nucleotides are TGTGCCAGCAGCAAAGCGCTTGCAGGGGGGTATGGCTACACCTTC. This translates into CASSKALAGGYGYTF.

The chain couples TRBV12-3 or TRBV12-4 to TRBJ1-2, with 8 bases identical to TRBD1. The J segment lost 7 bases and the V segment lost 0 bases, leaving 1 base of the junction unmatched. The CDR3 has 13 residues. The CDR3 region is CASSLADRAGYTF. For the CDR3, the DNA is TGTGCCAGCAGTTTAGCGGACAGGGCTGGCTACACCTTC.

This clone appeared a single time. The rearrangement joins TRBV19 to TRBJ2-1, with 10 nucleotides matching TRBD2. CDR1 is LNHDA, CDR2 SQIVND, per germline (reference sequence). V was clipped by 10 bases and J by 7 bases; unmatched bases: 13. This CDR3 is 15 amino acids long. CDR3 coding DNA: TGTGCCACTAGGGGACTAGCGAATTTTGGGAATGAGCAGTTCTTC. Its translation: CATRGLANFGNEQFF. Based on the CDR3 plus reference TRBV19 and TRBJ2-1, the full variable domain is DGGITQSPKYLFRKEGQNVTLSCEQNLNHDAMYWYRQDPGQGLRLIYYSQIVNDFQKGDIAEGYSVSREKKESFPLTVTSAQKNPTAFYLCATRGLANFGNEQFFGPGTRLTVL.

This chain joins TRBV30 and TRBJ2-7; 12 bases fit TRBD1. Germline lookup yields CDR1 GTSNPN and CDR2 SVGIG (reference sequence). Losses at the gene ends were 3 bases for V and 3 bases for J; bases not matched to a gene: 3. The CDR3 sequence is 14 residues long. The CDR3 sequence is CAWRGTGGLYEQYF. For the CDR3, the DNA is TGTGCCTGGAGAGGGACAGGGGGCCTCTACGAGCAGTACTTC.

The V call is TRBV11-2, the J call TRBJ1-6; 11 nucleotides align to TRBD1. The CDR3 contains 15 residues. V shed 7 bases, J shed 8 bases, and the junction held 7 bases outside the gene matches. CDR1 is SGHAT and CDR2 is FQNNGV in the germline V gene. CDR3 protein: CASTQPGQGDSPLHF. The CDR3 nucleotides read TGTGCCAGCACCCAACCGGGACAGGGGGATTCACCCCTCCACTTT.

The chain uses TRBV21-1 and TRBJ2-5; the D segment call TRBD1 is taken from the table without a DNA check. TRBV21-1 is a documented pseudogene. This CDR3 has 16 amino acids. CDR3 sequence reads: CASSLPNQGVGKTQYF. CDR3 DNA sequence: TGTGCCAGCAGCTTACCTAATCAGGGTGTCGGAAAGACCCAGTACTTC.

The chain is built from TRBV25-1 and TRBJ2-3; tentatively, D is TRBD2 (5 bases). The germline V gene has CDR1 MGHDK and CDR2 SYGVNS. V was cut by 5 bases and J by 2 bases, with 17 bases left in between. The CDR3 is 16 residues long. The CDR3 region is CASSNTKRIPTDTQYF. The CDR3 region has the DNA TGTGCCAGCAGTAACACGAAGCGGATACCCACAGATACGCAGTATTTT. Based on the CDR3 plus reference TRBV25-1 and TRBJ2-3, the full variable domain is EADIYQTPRYLVIGTGKKITLECSQTMGHDKMYWYQQDPGMELHLIHYSYGVNSTEKGDLSSESTVSRIRTEHFPLTLESARPSHTSQYLCASSNTKRIPTDTQYFGPGTRLTVL.

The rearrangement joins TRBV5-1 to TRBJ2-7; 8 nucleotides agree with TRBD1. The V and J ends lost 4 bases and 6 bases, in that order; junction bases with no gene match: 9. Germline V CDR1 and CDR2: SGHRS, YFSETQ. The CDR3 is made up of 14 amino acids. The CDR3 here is CASSPRTGSPEQYF. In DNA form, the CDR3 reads TGCGCCAGCAGCCCCCGGACAGGGAGTCCCGAGCAGTACTTC.

The CDR3 coding sequence is TGTGCCAGCAGCGTTTCGGCAGGGGCCGAGGCCGGGGAGCTGTTTTTT. Translated, it gives CASSVSAGAEAGELFF. The V call is TRBV9, the J call TRBJ2-2; tentative D call: TRBD1 (6 bases). Deletions cut 2 bases from V and 6 bases from J, with 17 bases between. The CDR3 spans 16 residues. CDR1 is SGDLS and CDR2 is YYNGEE in the germline V gene.

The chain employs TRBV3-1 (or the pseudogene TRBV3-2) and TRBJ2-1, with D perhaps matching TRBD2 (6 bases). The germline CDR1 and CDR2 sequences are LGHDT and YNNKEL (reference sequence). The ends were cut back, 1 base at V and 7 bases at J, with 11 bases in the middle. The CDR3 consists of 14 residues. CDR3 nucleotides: TGTGCCAGCAGCCAAGGGTCAGGGAGGAATGAGCAGTTCTTC. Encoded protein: CASSQGSGRNEQFF.

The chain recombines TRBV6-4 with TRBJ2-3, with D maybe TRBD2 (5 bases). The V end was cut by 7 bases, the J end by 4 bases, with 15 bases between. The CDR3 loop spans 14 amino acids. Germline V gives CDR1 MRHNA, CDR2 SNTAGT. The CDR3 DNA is TGTGCCAGCATGGCGGGCCCGGGTGCAGATACGCAGTATTTT. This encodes CASMAGPGADTQYF.

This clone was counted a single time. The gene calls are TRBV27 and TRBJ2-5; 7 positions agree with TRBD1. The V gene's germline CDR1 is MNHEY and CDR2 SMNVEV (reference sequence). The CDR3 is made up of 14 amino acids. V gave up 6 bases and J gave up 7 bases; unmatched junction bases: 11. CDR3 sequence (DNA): TGTGCCAGCAGCCTGGACAGGACCTCTGGGACCCAGTACTTC. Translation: CASSLDRTSGTQYF.

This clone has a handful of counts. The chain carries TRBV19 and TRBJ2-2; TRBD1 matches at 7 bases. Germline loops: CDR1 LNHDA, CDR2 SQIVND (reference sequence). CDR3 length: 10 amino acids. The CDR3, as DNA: TGTGCGACAGGGTTAGGGGAGCTGTTTTTT. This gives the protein CATGLGELFF.

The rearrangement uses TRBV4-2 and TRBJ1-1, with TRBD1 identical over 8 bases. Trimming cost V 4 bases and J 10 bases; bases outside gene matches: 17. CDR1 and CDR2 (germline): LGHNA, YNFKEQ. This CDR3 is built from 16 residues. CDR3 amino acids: CASSPTTGQGTVVAFF. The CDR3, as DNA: TGTGCCAGCAGCCCCACCACCGGACAGGGAACTGTGGTAGCTTTCTTT.

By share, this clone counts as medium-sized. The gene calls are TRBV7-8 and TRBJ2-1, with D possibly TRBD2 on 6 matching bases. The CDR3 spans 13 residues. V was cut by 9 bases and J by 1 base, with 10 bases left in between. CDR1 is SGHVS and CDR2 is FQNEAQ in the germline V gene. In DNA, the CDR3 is TGTGCCAGTCGTGCGGGATCCTACAATGAGCAGTTCTTC. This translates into CASRAGSYNEQFF.

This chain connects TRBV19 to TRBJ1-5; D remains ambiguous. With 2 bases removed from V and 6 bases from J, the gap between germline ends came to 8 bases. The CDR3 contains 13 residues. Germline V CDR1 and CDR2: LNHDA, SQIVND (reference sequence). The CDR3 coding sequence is TGTGCCAGTAGTATACTAGGTATTCAGCCCCAGCATTTT. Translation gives CASSILGIQPQHF.

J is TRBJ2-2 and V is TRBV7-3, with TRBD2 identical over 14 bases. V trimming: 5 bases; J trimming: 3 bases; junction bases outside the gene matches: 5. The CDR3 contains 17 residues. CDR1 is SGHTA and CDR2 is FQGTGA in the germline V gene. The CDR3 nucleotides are TGTGCCAGCAGCCCAAGGACTAGCGGGAGGTACACCGGGGAGCTGTTTTTT. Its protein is CASSPRTSGRYTGELFF. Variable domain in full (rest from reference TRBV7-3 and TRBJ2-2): GAGVSQTPSNKVTEKGKYVELRCDPISGHTALYWYRQSLGQGPEFLIYFQGTGAADDSGLPNDRFFAVRPEGSVSTLKIQRTERGDSAVYLCASSPRTSGRYTGELFFGEGSRLTVL.